This TCR beta chain was sequenced during a study of cytomegalovirus exposure and HLA in healthy donors. Study-wide findings and caveats: Most TCR sequences were rare, but some public TCRs occurred in many donors.

The donors were members of the validation cohort, which comprised 120 subjects and was separate from the first cohort of about 700 subjects. Sequencing was performed with immunoSEQ multiplex PCR; in TCRdb, only in-frame clones are kept and a portion is missing. Of 75,000 to 90,000 clones listed, 90% to 96% are singletons. On this clone itself: The antigen is undetermined.

After removal of 3 bases from V and 8 bases from J, the junction contained 8 bases not matched to a gene. Per the germline V gene, CDR1 is SGDLS and CDR2 is YYNGEE. CDR3 length: 15 amino acids. This TCR was sampled from a man between 18 and 35 years old in good health and CMV-seropositive. The sequencing sample was made of PBMCs. The chain uses TRBV9 and TRBJ2-1; TRBD2 matches at 10 bases. CDR3 nucleotide sequence: TGTGCCAGCAGCGCGTACACTAGCGGGAAGGATGAGCAGTTCTTC. It translates to CASSAYTSGKDEQFF.